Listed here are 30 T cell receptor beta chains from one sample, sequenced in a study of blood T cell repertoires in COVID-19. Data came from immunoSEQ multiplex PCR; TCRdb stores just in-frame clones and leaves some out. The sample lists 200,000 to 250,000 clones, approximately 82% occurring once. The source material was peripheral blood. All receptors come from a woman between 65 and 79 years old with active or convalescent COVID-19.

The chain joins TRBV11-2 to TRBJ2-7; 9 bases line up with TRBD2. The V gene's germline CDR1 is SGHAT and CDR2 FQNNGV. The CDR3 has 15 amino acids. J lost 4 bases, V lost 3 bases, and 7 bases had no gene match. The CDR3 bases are TGTGCCAGCAGCTTTATAGCGGGAGAAAGTTACGAGCAGTACTTC. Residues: CASSFIAGESYEQYF.

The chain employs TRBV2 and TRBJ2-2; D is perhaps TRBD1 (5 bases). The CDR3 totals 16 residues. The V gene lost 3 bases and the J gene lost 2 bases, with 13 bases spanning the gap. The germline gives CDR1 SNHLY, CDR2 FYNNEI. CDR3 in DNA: TGTGCCAGCAGTGACCTGGGGCCTGTCAACACCGGGGAGCTGTTTTTT. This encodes CASSDLGPVNTGELFF.

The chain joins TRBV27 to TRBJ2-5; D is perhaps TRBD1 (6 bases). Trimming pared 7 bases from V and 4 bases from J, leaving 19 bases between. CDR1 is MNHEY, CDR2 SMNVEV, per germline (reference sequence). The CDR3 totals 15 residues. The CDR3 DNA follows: TGTGCCAGCACCCGGATCGGACAGTCCGGAGAGACCCAGTACTTC. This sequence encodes CASTRIGQSGETQYF.

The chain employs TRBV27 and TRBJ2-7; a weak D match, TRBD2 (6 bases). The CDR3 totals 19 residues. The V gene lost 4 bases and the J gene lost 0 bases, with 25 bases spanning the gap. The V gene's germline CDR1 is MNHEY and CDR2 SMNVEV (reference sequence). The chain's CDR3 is CASSSTSPLGGKSSYEQYF. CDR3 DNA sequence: TGTGCCAGCAGTTCCACCAGCCCCCTGGGCGGGAAGAGCTCCTACGAGCAGTACTTC.

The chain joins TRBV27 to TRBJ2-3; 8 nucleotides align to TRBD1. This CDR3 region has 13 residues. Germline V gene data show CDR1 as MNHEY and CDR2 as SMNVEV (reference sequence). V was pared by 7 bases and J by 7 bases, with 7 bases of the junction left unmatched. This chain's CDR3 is CASTKQGENTQYF. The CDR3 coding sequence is TGTGCCAGCACTAAACAGGGGGAGAATACGCAGTATTTT.

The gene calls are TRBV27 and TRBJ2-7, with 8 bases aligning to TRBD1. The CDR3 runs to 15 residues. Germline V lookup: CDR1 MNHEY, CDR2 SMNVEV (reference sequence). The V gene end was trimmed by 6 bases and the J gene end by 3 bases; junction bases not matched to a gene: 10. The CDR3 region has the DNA TGTGCCAGCAGGAGGGCGGGACAGGTATTCTACGAGCAGTACTTC. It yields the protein CASRRAGQVFYEQYF.

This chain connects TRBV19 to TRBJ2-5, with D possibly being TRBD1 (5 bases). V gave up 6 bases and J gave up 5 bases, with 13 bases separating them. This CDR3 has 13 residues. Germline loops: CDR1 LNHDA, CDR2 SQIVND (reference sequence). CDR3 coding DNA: TGTGCCAGTAGCACAGGACATTACGAGACCCAGTACTTC. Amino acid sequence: CASSTGHYETQYF.

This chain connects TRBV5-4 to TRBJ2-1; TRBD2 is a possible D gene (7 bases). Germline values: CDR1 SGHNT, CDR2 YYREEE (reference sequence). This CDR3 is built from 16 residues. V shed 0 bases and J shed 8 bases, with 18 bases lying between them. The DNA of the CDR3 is TGTGCCAGCAGCTTGGCCGTGTCGGGGGGCGGTGATGAGCAGTTCTTC. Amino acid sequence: CASSLAVSGGGDEQFF.

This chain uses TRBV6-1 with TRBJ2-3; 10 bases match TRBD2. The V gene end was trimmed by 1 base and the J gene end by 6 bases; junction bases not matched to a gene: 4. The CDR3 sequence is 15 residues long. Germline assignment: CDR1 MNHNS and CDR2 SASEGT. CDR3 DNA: TGTGCCAGCAGTGAAGGGAGCGGGAGGGCCGATACGCAGTATTTT. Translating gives CASSEGSGRADTQYF.

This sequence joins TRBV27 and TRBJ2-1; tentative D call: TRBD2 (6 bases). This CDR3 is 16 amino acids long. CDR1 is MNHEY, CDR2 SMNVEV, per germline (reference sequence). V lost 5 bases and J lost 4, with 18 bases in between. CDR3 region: CASSRLRDPPYNEQFF. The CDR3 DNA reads TGTGCCAGCAGTAGATTGCGGGACCCCCCATACAATGAGCAGTTCTTC.

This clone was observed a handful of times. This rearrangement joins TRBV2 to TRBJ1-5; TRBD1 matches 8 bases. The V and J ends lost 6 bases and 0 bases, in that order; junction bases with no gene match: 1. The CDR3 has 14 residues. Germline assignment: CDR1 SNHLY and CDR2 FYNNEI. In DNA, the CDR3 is TGTGCCAGCAGGGACAGGGATAGCAATCAGCCCCAGCATTTT. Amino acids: CASRDRDSNQPQHF.

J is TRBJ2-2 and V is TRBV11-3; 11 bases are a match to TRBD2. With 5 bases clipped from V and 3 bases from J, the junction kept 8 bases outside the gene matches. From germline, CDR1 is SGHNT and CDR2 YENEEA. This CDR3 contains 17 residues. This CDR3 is CASSKNSGGAYTGELFF. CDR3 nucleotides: TGTGCCAGCAGCAAAAATAGCGGGGGGGCTTACACCGGGGAGCTGTTTTTT.

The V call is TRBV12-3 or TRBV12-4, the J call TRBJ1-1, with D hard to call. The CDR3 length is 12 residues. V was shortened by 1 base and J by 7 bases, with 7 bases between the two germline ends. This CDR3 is CASSLVSDEAFF. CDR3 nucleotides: TGTGCCAGCAGTTTAGTCAGCGATGAAGCTTTCTTT.

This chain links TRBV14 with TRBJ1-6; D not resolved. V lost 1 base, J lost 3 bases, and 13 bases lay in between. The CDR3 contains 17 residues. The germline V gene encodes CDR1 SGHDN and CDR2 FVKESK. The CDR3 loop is CASSQVSGVNYNSPLHF. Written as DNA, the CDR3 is TGTGCCAGCAGCCAAGTCTCCGGGGTTAACTATAATTCACCCCTCCACTTT.

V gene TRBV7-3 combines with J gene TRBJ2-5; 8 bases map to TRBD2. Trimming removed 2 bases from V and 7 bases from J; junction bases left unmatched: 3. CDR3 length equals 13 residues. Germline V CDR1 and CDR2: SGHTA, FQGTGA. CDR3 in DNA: TGTGCCAGCAGCTTATCGGCGGGGGGGACCCAGTACTTC. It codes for CASSLSAGGTQYF. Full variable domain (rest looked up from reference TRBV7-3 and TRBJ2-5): GAGVSQTPSNKVTEKGKYVELRCDPISGHTALYWYRQSLGQGPEFLIYFQGTGAADDSGLPNDRFFAVRPEGSVSTLKIQRTERGDSAVYLCASSLSAGGTQYFGPGTRLLVL.

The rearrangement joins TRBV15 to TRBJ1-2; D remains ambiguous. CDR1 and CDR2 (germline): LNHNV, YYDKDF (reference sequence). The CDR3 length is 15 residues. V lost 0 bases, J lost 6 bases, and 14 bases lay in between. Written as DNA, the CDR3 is TGTGCCACCAGCAGAGATGAAGGAGGGTATCATGGCTACACCTTC. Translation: CATSRDEGGYHGYTF.

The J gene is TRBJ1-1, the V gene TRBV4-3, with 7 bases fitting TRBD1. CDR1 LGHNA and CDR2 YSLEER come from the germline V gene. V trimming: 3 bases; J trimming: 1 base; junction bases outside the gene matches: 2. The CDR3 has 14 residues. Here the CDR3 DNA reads TGCGCCAGCAGCCAGAGGGACAGGAACACTGAAGCTTTCTTT. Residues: CASSQRDRNTEAFF.

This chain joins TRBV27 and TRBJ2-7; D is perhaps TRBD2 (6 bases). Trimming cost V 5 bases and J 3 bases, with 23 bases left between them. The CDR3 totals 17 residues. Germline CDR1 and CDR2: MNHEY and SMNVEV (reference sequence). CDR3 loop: CASSRPQRGGGFYEQYF. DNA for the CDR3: TGTGCCAGCAGTCGTCCGCAGAGGGGTGGGGGGTTCTACGAGCAGTACTTC.

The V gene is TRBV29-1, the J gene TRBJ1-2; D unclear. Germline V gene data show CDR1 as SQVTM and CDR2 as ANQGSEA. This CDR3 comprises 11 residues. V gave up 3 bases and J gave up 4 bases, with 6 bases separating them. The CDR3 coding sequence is TGCAGCGTTGATCAGGCCTATGGCTACACCTTC. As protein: CSVDQAYGYTF.

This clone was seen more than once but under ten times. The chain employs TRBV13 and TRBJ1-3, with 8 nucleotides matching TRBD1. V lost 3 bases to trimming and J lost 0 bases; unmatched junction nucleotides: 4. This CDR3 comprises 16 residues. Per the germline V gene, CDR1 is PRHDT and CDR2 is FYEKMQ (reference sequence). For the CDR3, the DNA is TGTGCCAGCAGCTTCAACACAGGGGGCTCTGGAAACACCATATATTTT. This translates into CASSFNTGGSGNTIYF.

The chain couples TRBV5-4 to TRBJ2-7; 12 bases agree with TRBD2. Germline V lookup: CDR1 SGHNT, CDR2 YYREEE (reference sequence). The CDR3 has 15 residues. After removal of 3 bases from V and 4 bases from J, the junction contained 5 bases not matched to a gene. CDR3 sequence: CASSSTSGGLYEQYF. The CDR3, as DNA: TGTGCCAGCAGCTCAACTAGCGGGGGGCTTTACGAGCAGTACTTC.

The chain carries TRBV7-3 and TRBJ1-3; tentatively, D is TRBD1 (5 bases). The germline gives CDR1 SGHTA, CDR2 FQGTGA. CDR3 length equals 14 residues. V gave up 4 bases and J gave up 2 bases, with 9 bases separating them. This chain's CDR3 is CASSSGGPGNTIYF. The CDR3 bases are TGTGCCAGCAGCTCGGGGGGACCTGGAAACACCATATATTTT.

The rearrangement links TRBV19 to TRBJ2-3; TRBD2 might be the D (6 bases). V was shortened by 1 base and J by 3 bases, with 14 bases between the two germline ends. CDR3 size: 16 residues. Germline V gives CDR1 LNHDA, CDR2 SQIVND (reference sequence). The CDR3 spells CASSIVGGGLTDTQYF. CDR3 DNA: TGTGCCAGTAGTATAGTCGGGGGTGGATTAACAGATACGCAGTATTTT.

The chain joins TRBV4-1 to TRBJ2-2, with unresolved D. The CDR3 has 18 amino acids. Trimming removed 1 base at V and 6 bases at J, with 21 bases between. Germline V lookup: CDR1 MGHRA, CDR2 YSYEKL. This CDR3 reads CASSQVLSPTIVPGELFF. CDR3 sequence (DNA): TGCGCCAGCAGCCAAGTCCTTAGCCCCACGATAGTCCCCGGGGAGCTGTTTTTT.

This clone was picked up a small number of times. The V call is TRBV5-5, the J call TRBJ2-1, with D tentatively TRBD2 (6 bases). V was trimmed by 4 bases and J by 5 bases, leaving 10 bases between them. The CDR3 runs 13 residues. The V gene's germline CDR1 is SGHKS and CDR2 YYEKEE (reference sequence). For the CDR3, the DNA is TGTGCCAGCAGCCCGGGACTTAACAATGAGCAGTTCTTC. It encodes CASSPGLNNEQFF.

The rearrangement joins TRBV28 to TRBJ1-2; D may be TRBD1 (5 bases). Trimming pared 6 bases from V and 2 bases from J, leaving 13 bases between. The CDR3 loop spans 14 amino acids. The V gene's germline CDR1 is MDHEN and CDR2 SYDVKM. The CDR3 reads CASSLTGGNYGYTF. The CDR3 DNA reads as TGTGCCAGCAGCCTCACCGGGGGGAACTATGGCTACACCTTC.

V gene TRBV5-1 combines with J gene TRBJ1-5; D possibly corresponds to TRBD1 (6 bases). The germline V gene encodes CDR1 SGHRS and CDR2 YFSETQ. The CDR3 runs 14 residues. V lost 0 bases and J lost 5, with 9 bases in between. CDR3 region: CASSLAGEDQPQHF. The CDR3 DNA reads TGCGCCAGCAGCTTGGCAGGGGAAGATCAGCCCCAGCATTTT.

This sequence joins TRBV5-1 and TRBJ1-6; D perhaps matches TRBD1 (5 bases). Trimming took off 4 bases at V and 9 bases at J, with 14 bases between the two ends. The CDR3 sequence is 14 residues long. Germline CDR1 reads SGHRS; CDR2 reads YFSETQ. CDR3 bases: TGCGCCAGCAGCACAGGCCTTGACGGTTCACCCCTCCACTTT. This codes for CASSTGLDGSPLHF.

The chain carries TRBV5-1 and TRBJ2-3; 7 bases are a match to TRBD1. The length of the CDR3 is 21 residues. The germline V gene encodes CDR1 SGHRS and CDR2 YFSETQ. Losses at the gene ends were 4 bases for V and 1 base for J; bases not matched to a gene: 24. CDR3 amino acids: CASSLTPGQTPSGGRTDTQYF. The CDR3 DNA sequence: TGCGCCAGCAGCCTAACACCGGGACAGACTCCTTCCGGTGGTCGCACAGATACGCAGTATTTT. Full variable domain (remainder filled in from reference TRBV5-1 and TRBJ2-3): KAGVTQTPRYLIKTRGQQVTLSCSPISGHRSVSWYQQTPGQGLQFLFEYFSETQRNKGNFPGRFSGRQFSNSRSEMNVSTLELGDSALYLCASSLTPGQTPSGGRTDTQYFGPGTRLTVL.

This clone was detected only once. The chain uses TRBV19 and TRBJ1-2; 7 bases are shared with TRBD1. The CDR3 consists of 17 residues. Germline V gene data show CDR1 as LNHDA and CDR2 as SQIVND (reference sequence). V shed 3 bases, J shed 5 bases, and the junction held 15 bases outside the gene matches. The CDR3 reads CASSILTHRGRTYGYTF. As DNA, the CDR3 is TGTGCCAGTAGTATCCTTACTCACAGGGGCAGGACTTATGGCTACACCTTC.